The rows below give T cell receptor beta chains drawn from one sample of a study of blood T cell repertoires in COVID-19. Measured with immunoSEQ multiplex PCR; TCRdb has only the in-frame clones, and not every one. The table lists about 9,200 clones, under 90% of them singletons. The specimen sequenced was peripheral blood. These receptors originate from a man aged 70-80 years with active COVID-19. CDR3s include the opening cysteine and the closing phenylalanine or tryptophan. The order of the fields is J gene, V gene, CDR3 length, clone size, D gene, CDR3 DNA, CDR3 protein. A D gene is named only where the DNA matches it firmly. Clone size is not always given. Where it is, it says once, few, many or a class for expanded clones.

TRBJ2-7 | TRBV6-6 | 14 | - | - | TGTGCCAGCAGTTACGTTGGGACAACGAACGAGCAGTACTTC | CASSYVGTTNEQYF
TRBJ1-1 | TRBV10-3 | 19 | - | TRBD1 | TGTGCCATCAGTGAGAACAAGGCAGGGGGTTCCTTTGTGAACACTGAAGCTTTCTTT | CAISENKAGGSFVNTEAFF
TRBJ2-1 | TRBV7-2 | 15 | - | TRBD1 | TGTGCCAGCAGCCTCAGGGGGCGCGAAAACAATGAGCAGTTCTTC | CASSLRGRENNEQFF
TRBJ2-7 | TRBV7-2 | 15 | - | - | TGTGCCAGCAGCAACCGGGAAGGGAGCTCCTACGAGCAGTACTTC | CASSNREGSSYEQYF
TRBJ2-4 | TRBV19 | 16 | - | TRBD2 | TGTGCCAGTAGTTTGGGAGGGACTCTAGCCAAAAACATTCAGTACTTC | CASSLGGTLAKNIQYF
TRBJ2-7 | TRBV5-6 | 14 | - | TRBD2 | TGTGCCAGCACCAACCGCGGGGGGGCTTACGAGCAGTACTTC | CASTNRGGAYEQYF
TRBJ2-1 | TRBV5-1 | 17 | few | TRBD2 | TGCGCCAGCAGCTTTCAGGGACTAGCGGGAGTATACAATGAGCAGTTCTTC | CASSFQGLAGVYNEQFF
TRBJ2-1 | TRBV6-5 | 16 | - | - | TGTGCCAGCAGTTCTCTCCACTTCAATCTAGCGACTGAGCAGTTCTTC | CASSSLHFNLATEQFF
TRBJ1-2 | TRBV28 | 14 | few | TRBD1 | TGTGCCAGCAGTTTGAGGGGGCGCGAATATGGCTACACCTTC | CASSLRGREYGYTF
TRBJ2-7 | TRBV28 | 15 | - | - | TGTGCCAGCAGTTCGTTTACTAGCACTAGCTACGAGCAGTACTTC | CASSSFTSTSYEQYF
TRBJ2-7 | TRBV28 | 15 | - | TRBD2 | TGTGCCAGCAGTTTAGGGGGGGGGAATGCCTACGAGCAGTACTTC | CASSLGGGNAYEQYF
TRBJ2-7 | TRBV18 | 15 | - | TRBD2 | TGTGCCAGCTCGTCATTAGCGGGAGGTACCTACGAGCAGTACTTC | CASSSLAGGTYEQYF
TRBJ2-7 | TRBV28 | 16 | - | - | TGTGCCAGCAGGCCCGAAAAATGGGGCTCAACCTACGAGCAGTACTTC | CASRPEKWGSTYEQYF
TRBJ2-4 | TRBV21-1 | 17 | - | - | TGTGCCAGCAGCAATGGGTCAGGGGGACTAGCCAAAAACATTCAGTACTTC | CASSNGSGGLAKNIQYF
TRBJ2-7 | TRBV30 | 16 | - | - | TGTGCCTGGAGTGTACGTCAGGTCCGCTCTGCCGACGAGCAGTACTTC | CAWSVRQVRSADEQYF
TRBJ2-7 | TRBV5-1 | 11 | - | TRBD1 | TGCGCCAGCAGCGCCGGGACAGCTCTGTACTTC | CASSAGTALYF
TRBJ2-7 | TRBV28 | 10 | once | - | TGTGCCAGCATATACCTGGGCTCACGCTTC | CASIYLGSRF
TRBJ2-2 | TRBV18 | 15 | - | - | TGTGCCAGCTCAGCACGGCAGGGGCGCACCGGGGAGCTGTTTTTT | CASSARQGRTGELFF
TRBJ1-5 | TRBV28 | 17 | - | - | TGTGCCAGCAGGACAGCGGGGAGATTTAAGGGCAATCAGCCCCAGCATTTT | CASRTAGRFKGNQPQHF
TRBJ2-3 | TRBV7-9 | 15 | - | TRBD2 | TGTGCCAGCAGCTTAGGGACTAGCAAGGGTCATACGCAGTATTTT | CASSLGTSKGHTQYF
TRBJ2-6 | TRBV5-6 | 16 | - | TRBD1 | TGTGCCAGCAGCTCGGACAGGCGGCCTGGGGCCAACGTCCTGACTTTC | CASSSDRRPGANVLTF
TRBJ2-1 | TRBV7-8 | 17 | - | TRBD2 | TGTGCCAGCAGCTCCCGCCTAGCGGGACTGAACTACAATGAGCAGTTCTTC | CASSSRLAGLNYNEQFF
TRBJ2-2 | TRBV5-1 | 14 | - | - | TGCGCCAGCAGCTTAATACAGGGCCCCGGGGAGCTGTTTTTT | CASSLIQGPGELFF
TRBJ1-2 | TRBV30 | 13 | - | - | TGTGCCTGGAGTGTACGGGGTACCTATGGCTACACCTTC | CAWSVRGTYGYTF